This T cell receptor beta chain stems from a study of T cell changes during pregnancy in multiple sclerosis (dated by TCRdb to between 2019 and 2020). Turning to the overall study: In women with multiple sclerosis, the researchers looked at how the T cell repertoire shifted as pregnancy progressed.

V is cut by 1 base and J by 4 bases, and the space between the germline ends is 8 bases. Per the germline V gene (reference sequence), GTSNPN is the CDR1 and SVGIG is the CDR2. The CDR3 numbers 13 residues from cysteine through phenylalanine. The read is trimmed to its CDR3 DNA, 39 bases read in frame from base 1. Receptor libraries were prepared by the immunoSEQ multiplex PCR assay. In its TCRdb copy, this immuneACCESS table keeps in-frame sequences only and misses some clones. Where compared with another copy, unresolved V genes explain less than half of these, and the others have no known cause. The sample contains 55,000 to 65,000 clones, about 94% of them found a single time. Clones ranked in the top ten supply roughly 2.6% of the sample. On this clone: Its recognized antigen is unknown. The input lacks base qualities; no much larger clone sits a single base away.

The sequence derives from a female donor with multiple sclerosis, enrolled in a pregnancy study. The sequence is built from TRBV30 and TRBJ1-5; TRBD1 is a possible D gene, resting on 6 matching bases. This specimen was CD8+ T cells from peripheral blood mononuclear cells, taken in the third trimester of pregnancy. The CDR3 reads as follows: CAWSDQGNQPQHF. The bases are TGTGCCTGGAGTGATCAGGGGAATCAGCCCCAGCATTTT.